The T cell receptor (beta chain) under discussion was sequenced for a study of control samples from healthy donors and cancer patients. CDR3 length: 16 amino acids. V was shortened by 0 bases and J by 3 bases, with 13 bases between the two germline ends. Germline CDR1 SGDLS, CDR2 YYNGEE. Measured with immunoSEQ multiplex PCR; TCRdb has only the in-frame clones, and not every one. The table includes more than 150,000 clones, 85% to 95% detected once. The sequence was obtained from a man aged 18 to 35 in good health. The specimen sequenced was blood. The chain joins TRBV9 to TRBJ1-5, with D perhaps matching TRBD1 (6 bases). As DNA, the CDR3 is TGTGCCAGCAGCGTAGATACGGGGGCTCACAATCAGCCCCAGCATTTT. Protein: CASSVDTGAHNQPQHF.